This T cell receptor beta chain is drawn from a study of CD8 T cells in Susac syndrome. CD8+ and CD4+ T cells taken from blood had their TCR beta sequenced. The multiple sclerosis controls were treatment-naive patients, and their relapsing-remitting disease was stable or active. Trimming stripped 3 bases from V and 1 base from J, with 18 bases between. The CDR3 consists of 17 residues. The germline V gene encodes CDR1 MNHEY and CDR2 SVGEGT. With random hexamers, reverse transcription was performed on roughly 0.5 to 1 ug of RNA. Across 54 Vbeta and 13 Jbeta, immunoSEQ multiplex PCR amplified TCR beta CDR3. Using its own MiXCR run on the immunoSEQ multiplex PCR reads, TCRdb lists one record per CDR3 protein. The sample has about 130,000 distinct CDR3 sequences, 91% seen once.

Sequencing was done on a sample of CD8+ T cells from PBMCs. This TCR was sampled from a human donor with multiple sclerosis. The V and J genes are TRBV6-2 or TRBV6-3 and TRBJ1-1, with a weak D call TRBD1 (6 bases). CDR3 in amino acids: CASSYSVSGHPNTEAFF. DNA of the CDR3: TGTGCCAGCAGTTATTCCGTTTCGGGACACCCGAACACTGAAGCTTTCTTT.